This TCR beta chain was identified in a study of PD-L1 blockade in urothelial cancer. Study-wide context: Around 2014 therapy began: atezolizumab 1,200 mg intravenously every 3 weeks. Samples came from 3 weeks, at the second dose, and 6 weeks into treatment. Bladder-origin urothelial cancer in males covered about 90% of the 29 patients. Study results and limitations: Survival was better when pretreatment blood TCR clonality fell below the median.

The time point was: pretreatment peripheral blood. The CDR3 runs to 14 residues. Trimming took 4 bases from V and 5 from J; bases not matched to a gene: 7. Germline V gene sequence: CDR1 WSHSY, CDR2 SAAADI. In the case of this clone: The antigen remains undetermined.

Libraries were prepared by immunoSEQ multiplex PCR; TCRdb keeps only in-frame clonotypes and omits some of them. The sample consists of 45,000 to 60,000 clones, 85% of them appearing once. The V gene is TRBV10-2, the J gene TRBJ2-5, with TRBD2 matching over 7 bases. The sequenced sample was PBMCs, obtained around atezolizumab (anti-PD-L1) treatment. The clonotype comes from an older man with urothelial cancer. CDR3 residues: CASSAGGRGETQYF. The CDR3 region has the DNA TGCGCCAGCAGTGCGGGAGGACGGGGGGAGACCCAGTACTTC.